What follows are 17 T cell receptor beta chains derived from one specimen sequenced in a study of T-cell reconstitution after alpha-beta-depleted transplantation in children. It was with unique molecular identifiers that the TCRbeta library was prepared. Using its own MiXCR run on the PCR reads, TCRdb lists one record per CDR3 protein. The data show approximately 300,000 distinct CDR3 sequences, 9.5% to 13% seen once. This material consisted of peripheral blood, taken 180 days after TCRalphabeta/CD19-depleted stem cell transplant. These receptors came from a male patient aged 2-15 years who had a stem cell transplant for chronic granulomatous disease, so the T cells may come from the graft donor.

This clonotype was detected many times. CDR3 nucleotides: TGCAGTGCTAGATTAGCGGGAAATGTTGAGCAGTTCTTC. As protein: CSARLAGNVEQFF. The chain uses TRBV20-1 and TRBJ2-1; 8 bases fit TRBD2. V dropped 2 bases and J dropped 9; count of bases not matched to a gene: 6. From germline, CDR1 is DFQATT and CDR2 SNEGSKA (reference sequence). The CDR3 consists of 13 residues.

This clonotype occurred many times. The chain employs TRBV5-4 and TRBJ1-3, with unresolved D. The CDR3 runs 15 residues. The germline gives CDR1 SGHNT, CDR2 YYREEE (reference sequence). With 1 base removed from V and 4 bases from J, the gap between germline ends came to 12 bases. CDR3 bases: TGTGCCAGCAGCTTGAGGGCAGGAACCGGAAACACCATATATTTT. It yields the protein CASSLRAGTGNTIYF.

This clonotype has more than one count but fewer than ten. This chain connects TRBV7-2 to TRBJ1-6; D unresolved. The V gene's germline CDR1 is SGHTA and CDR2 FQGNSA. This CDR3 has 17 residues. The germline V and J ends were trimmed by 1 base and 0 bases, with 10 bases remaining between them. For the CDR3, the DNA is TGTGCCAGCAGCTTAGTCGTCCTGAGCTCCTATAATTCACCCCTCCACTTT. This translates into CASSLVVLSSYNSPLHF.

This clonotype has ten or more counts. The chain joins TRBV20-1 to TRBJ1-3; TRBD1 might be the D (5 bases). The germline V gene has CDR1 DFQATT and CDR2 SNEGSKA (reference sequence). The germline V and J ends were trimmed by 0 bases and 0 bases, with 15 bases remaining between them. There are 17 residues in the CDR3. CDR3 bases: TGCAGTGCTAGAGATTACTCACGACAGCGCTCTGGAAACACCATATATTTT. As protein: CSARDYSRQRSGNTIYF.

This clonotype was detected many times. The V and J genes are TRBV27 and TRBJ1-1; the D gene is possibly TRBD1 (6 bases). CDR1 MNHEY and CDR2 SMNVEV come from the germline V gene (reference sequence). The length of the CDR3 is 17 residues. Trimming left V 3 bases short and J 0 bases short, with 17 bases between. CDR3 DNA sequence: TGTGCCAGCAGTTTTCTCTTCCAGGGGCCAATGAACACTGAAGCTTTCTTT. Translating it yields CASSFLFQGPMNTEAFF.

This clonotype appeared many times. The CDR3 sequence: CAWSWYGTPYEQYF. As DNA, the CDR3 is TGTGCCTGGAGTTGGTATGGGACCCCCTACGAGCAGTACTTC. The chain is built from TRBV30 and TRBJ2-7; the D gene could be TRBD1 or TRBD2 (5 bases each). V lost 2 bases and J lost 2, with 13 bases in between. The CDR3 length is 14 residues. Germline V gene sequence: CDR1 GTSNPN, CDR2 SVGIG (reference sequence).

This clonotype occurred many times. The gene calls are TRBV25-1 and TRBJ2-7, with TRBD2 matching 7 bases. J gave up 2 bases and V 2 bases, and 9 bases lay outside the gene matches. Germline CDR1 is MGHDK and CDR2 is SYGVNS. The CDR3 contains 16 residues. In nucleotides, the CDR3 is TGTGCCAGCAGTGAAGGGGTGGGACTAACCACCTACGAGCAGTACTTC. Its protein product is CASSEGVGLTTYEQYF.

This clonotype was detected ten times or more. This sequence joins TRBV20-1 and TRBJ1-5, with 8 bases identical to TRBD1. Germline CDR1 DFQATT, CDR2 SNEGSKA (reference sequence). The junction had 5 bases not matched to a gene; V was cut back by 0 bases and J by 4 bases. The CDR3 totals 15 residues. The CDR3 nucleotides are TGCAGTGCTAGAGATGACACAGGGGGGAATCAGCCCCAGCATTTT. Its translation: CSARDDTGGNQPQHF.

This clonotype was seen many times. The rearrangement links TRBV20-1 to TRBJ2-7; maybe TRBD1 (5 bases). Germline assignment: CDR1 DFQATT and CDR2 SNEGSKA (reference sequence). V was trimmed by 4 bases and J by 5 bases, leaving 12 bases between them. The CDR3 length is 12 residues. CDR3 sequence (DNA): TGCAGTGCTATGGACATACTTGACGAGCAGTACTTC. Translated, it gives CSAMDILDEQYF.

This clonotype occurred many times. This chain connects TRBV6-5 to TRBJ1-2; maybe TRBD1 (6 bases). Trimming removed 2 bases at V and 2 bases at J, with 15 bases between. The CDR3 has 16 amino acids. Germline V gives CDR1 MNHEY, CDR2 SVGAGI. CDR3 nucleotide sequence: TGTGCCAGCAGTTACAGGCCACCCGGGACAAACTATGGCTACACCTTC. Translated, it gives CASSYRPPGTNYGYTF.

The sample holds many counts of this clonotype. The chain has TRBV28 and TRBJ2-7, with a possible D match to TRBD2 (5 bases). The CDR3 consists of 16 residues. V was clipped by 6 bases and J by 2 bases, with 20 bases between them. The germline CDR1 and CDR2 sequences are MDHEN and SYDVKM. The CDR3 DNA follows: TGTGCCAGCAGCCAAGAGGGCAGACTTGTAACCTACGAGCAGTACTTC. Translating it yields CASSQEGRLVTYEQYF.

This clonotype was recorded at least ten times. The chain employs TRBV20-1 and TRBJ2-5, with 10 bases lining up with TRBD2. Germline lookup yields CDR1 DFQATT and CDR2 SNEGSKA (reference sequence). The CDR3 sequence is 13 residues long. V lost 3 bases and J lost 10; bases outside the gene matches: 8. The CDR3 region has the DNA TGCAGTGCTAGTACTAGCGGGGTAGCTTTCCAGTACTTC. As protein: CSASTSGVAFQYF.

The table lists this clonotype with many counts. CDR3 sequence reads: CASRRWGNQPQHF. The CDR3 bases are TGTGCCAGCAGACGGTGGGGGAATCAGCCCCAGCATTTT. The chain combines TRBV27 with TRBJ1-5; possibly TRBD1 for D (5 bases). Germline-derived CDR1 and CDR2 are MNHEY and SMNVEV (reference sequence). The CDR3 is made up of 13 amino acids. Trimming left V 6 bases short and J 4 bases short, with 10 bases between.

Note on this clonotype: A much larger clonotype is one base distant, so this may be a read error. This chain uses TRBV20-1 with TRBJ2-3; D perhaps matches TRBD1 (6 bases). The germline V gene has CDR1 DFQATT and CDR2 SNEGSKA (reference sequence). There are 19 residues in the CDR3. DNA for the CDR3: TGCTGTGCTAGGCGATTAGGGGGACGGGTACCGACTAGCACAGATACGCAGTATTTT. Encoded protein: CCARRLGGRVPTSTDTQYF.

In this sample, this clonotype turned up many times. The V and J genes are TRBV5-1 and TRBJ2-1; D uncertain. From germline, CDR1 is SGHRS and CDR2 YFSETQ. Trimming stripped 0 bases from V and 7 bases from J, with 14 bases between. There are 15 residues in the CDR3. The CDR3 here is CASSLVVGVENEQFF. CDR3 bases: TGCGCCAGCAGCTTGGTGGTCGGAGTAGAGAATGAGCAGTTCTTC.

This clonotype has ten or more counts. The V call is TRBV4-3, the J call TRBJ2-7; 12 nucleotides match TRBD1. Germline V gene sequence: CDR1 LGHNA, CDR2 YSLEER. CDR3 length: 17 residues. With V trimmed by 3 bases and J by 3 bases, 9 bases remained unmatched. The CDR3 reads CASSQFTGTGGIYEQYF. CDR3 DNA: TGCGCCAGCAGCCAGTTTACCGGGACAGGGGGCATCTACGAGCAGTACTTC.

Turning to this clonotype: The junction departs from the called germline gene at one end, perhaps through a read error. This chain links TRBV20-1 with TRBJ2-2, with TRBD2 identical over 9 bases. The CDR3 extends over 15 amino acids. The V gene's germline CDR1 is DFQATT and CDR2 SNEGSKA (reference sequence). The CDR3 nucleotides are TGCAGTGCGGGAAGGCGGGGGGGCAGCACCGAGGAGCTGTTTTTT. This codes for CSAGRRGGSTEELFF.